This is a list of T cell receptor beta chains from one sample in a study of PD-1 blockade in classical Hodgkin lymphoma. Clones were sequenced by immunoSEQ multiplex PCR, and TCRdb holds only the in-frame ones, with some missing. Of about 90,000 clones listed, roughly nine tenths were seen once; the top ten hold around a tenth. The material sequenced was peripheral blood mononuclear cells (PBMCs), taken before the second cycle of nivolumab. The source of these receptors is a human donor with classical Hodgkin lymphoma. The CDR3 runs from the conserved cysteine through the conserved F or W.

cdr3_aa: CASIKGRASGDTQYF; v_call: TRBV7-7; cdr3_length: 15
cdr3_aa: CASSFGGQGIDNEQFF; v_call: TRBV7-8; cdr3_length: 16
cdr3_aa: CASSLAFAGGNTGELFF; v_call: TRBV5-5; cdr3_length: 17
cdr3_aa: CASSLGRSSYEQYF; v_call: TRBV2; cdr3_length: 14
cdr3_aa: CSGWDTSSYEQYF; v_call: TRBV29-1; cdr3_length: 13
cdr3_aa: CASSLSLGLLGYGYTF; v_call: TRBV27; cdr3_length: 16
cdr3_aa: CAIKQEGGARETQYF; v_call: TRBV10-3; cdr3_length: 15
cdr3_aa: CASSLAPTYEQYF; v_call: TRBV11-2; cdr3_length: 13
cdr3_aa: CASRGQLDEQFF; v_call: TRBV19; cdr3_length: 12
cdr3_aa: CASSVGGTAYEQYF; v_call: TRBV9; cdr3_length: 14
cdr3_aa: CASSVGTGYGYTF; v_call: TRBV7-2; cdr3_length: 13
cdr3_aa: CASSHRTSGYNEQFF; v_call: TRBV7-9; cdr3_length: 15
cdr3_aa: CATAKTAALARSAQYF; v_call: TRBV2; cdr3_length: 16
cdr3_aa: CASSLGGTKDF; v_call: TRBV5-6; cdr3_length: 11
cdr3_aa: CASSLGHSGANVLTF; v_call: TRBV5-1; cdr3_length: 15
cdr3_aa: CASSEAWAGLGNTIYF; v_call: TRBV6-1; cdr3_length: 16
cdr3_aa: CASSLDRDSPLHF; v_call: TRBV5-1; cdr3_length: 13
cdr3_aa: CASSFTSGGGSKNIQYF; v_call: TRBV5-1; cdr3_length: 17
cdr3_aa: CASSPHGAGFYEQYF; v_call: TRBV6-5; cdr3_length: 15
cdr3_aa: CASSFRELFEQYF; v_call: TRBV7-2; cdr3_length: 13
cdr3_aa: CASSYSVAASDEQFF; v_call: TRBV6-6; cdr3_length: 15
cdr3_aa: CASRELSGKTYEQYF; v_call: TRBV27; cdr3_length: 15
cdr3_aa: CASSSTANYGYTF; v_call: TRBV7-9; cdr3_length: 13
cdr3_aa: CAISESTSVYEQYF; v_call: TRBV10-3; cdr3_length: 14
cdr3_aa: CASSLVRGRRHEQYF; v_call: TRBV11-1; cdr3_length: 15
cdr3_aa: CASSVDSETYEQYF; v_call: TRBV9; cdr3_length: 14
cdr3_aa: CASSLGGQPRNTEAFF; v_call: TRBV7-8; cdr3_length: 16
cdr3_aa: CASSGKQPQHF; v_call: TRBV28; cdr3_length: 11
cdr3_aa: CAWSPMKYGYTF; v_call: TRBV30; cdr3_length: 12
cdr3_aa: CASSGQRGGRTEAFF; v_call: TRBV6-1; cdr3_length: 15
cdr3_aa: CASSQERGSRNQPQHF; v_call: TRBV4-2; cdr3_length: 16
cdr3_aa: CASSAFTGSYGYTF; v_call: TRBV18; cdr3_length: 14
cdr3_aa: CAITKGGSYEQYF; v_call: TRBV10-3; cdr3_length: 13
cdr3_aa: CAWSVLLTSEQFF; v_call: TRBV30; cdr3_length: 13
cdr3_aa: CASIKSQVNSPLHF; v_call: TRBV28; cdr3_length: 14
cdr3_aa: CASSLPEGSSRATDTQYF; v_call: TRBV7-3; cdr3_length: 18
cdr3_aa: CASSQTSGRGTYNEQFF; v_call: TRBV7-8; cdr3_length: 17